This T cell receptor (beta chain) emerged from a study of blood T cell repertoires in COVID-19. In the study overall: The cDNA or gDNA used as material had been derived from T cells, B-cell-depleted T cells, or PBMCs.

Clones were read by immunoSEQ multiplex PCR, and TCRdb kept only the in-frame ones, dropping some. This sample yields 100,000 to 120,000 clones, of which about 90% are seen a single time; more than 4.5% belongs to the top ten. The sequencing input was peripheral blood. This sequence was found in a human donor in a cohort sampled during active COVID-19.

The CDR3 spells CASSLGGRAYEQYF. The CDR3 nucleotides are TGTGCCAGCAGCTTAGGCGGGAGGGCCTACGAGCAGTACTTC. The genes are TRBV7-2 and TRBJ2-7; 9 bases are a match to TRBD2. This CDR3 is 14 amino acids long. V was pared by 1 base and J by 2 bases, with 0 bases of the junction left unmatched. From germline, CDR1 is SGHTA and CDR2 FQGNSA.